What follows are 21 T cell receptor beta chains derived from one specimen sequenced in a study of blood T cell repertoires in COVID-19. Produced via immunoSEQ multiplex PCR; TCRdb's table is partial and in-frame only. This sample has some 250,000 clones, with approximately 80% found just once. The sample comprised peripheral blood. These receptors were taken from a woman aged 55-75 years with active or convalescent COVID-19.

This chain uses TRBV5-1 with TRBJ2-2; D is possibly TRBD1 (5 bases). Trimming removed 0 bases at V and 1 base at J, with 10 bases between. CDR3 length: 16 amino acids. Germline V gives CDR1 SGHRS, CDR2 YFSETQ. CDR3 residues: CASSLGGALNTGELFF. CDR3 DNA sequence: TGCGCCAGCAGCTTGGGGGGCGCTTTGAACACCGGGGAGCTGTTTTTT.

The chain has TRBV19 and TRBJ2-5; a possible D gene is TRBD2 (5 bases). The germline V gene encodes CDR1 LNHDA and CDR2 SQIVND (reference sequence). The CDR3 is 16 residues long. The V end was cut by 4 bases, the J end by 1 base, with 16 bases between. CDR3: CASSKAPYGVQETQYF. CDR3 nucleotide sequence: TGTGCCAGTAGTAAGGCCCCCTACGGGGTCCAAGAGACCCAGTACTTC. The full variable domain, in which reference TRBV19 and TRBJ2-5 provide the parts outside the CDR3, is DGGITQSPKYLFRKEGQNVTLSCEQNLNHDAMYWYRQDPGQGLRLIYYSQIVNDFQKGDIAEGYSVSREKKESFPLTVTSAQKNPTAFYLCASSKAPYGVQETQYFGPGTRLLVL.

The V call is TRBV6-2 or TRBV6-3, the J call TRBJ2-5; D is perhaps TRBD1 (6 bases). Germline V gives CDR1 MNHEY, CDR2 SVGEGT. The CDR3 loop spans 17 amino acids. Trimming stripped 6 bases from V and 5 bases from J, with 25 bases between. The CDR3 reads CASSHSGRRGEGETQYF. CDR3 coding DNA: TGTGCCAGCAGCCATTCGGGGCGCAGGGGCGAAGGGGAGACCCAGTACTTC.

The chain couples TRBV11-3 to TRBJ2-3; TRBD1 is a possible D gene (5 bases). CDR3 length equals 14 residues. V lost 6 bases and J 4 bases, leaving 14 bases between the germline ends. In germline, CDR1 is SGHNT, CDR2 YENEEA. CDR3 sequence reads: CASSRGLGADTQYF. Here the CDR3 DNA reads TGTGCCAGCAGTAGGGGTTTGGGCGCAGATACGCAGTATTTT.

The rearrangement joins TRBV11-2 to TRBJ2-7; 7 bases fit TRBD2. J lost 5 bases, V lost 1 base, and 2 bases had no gene match. CDR3 length equals 13 residues. CDR1 is SGHAT, CDR2 FQNNGV, per germline. Written as DNA, the CDR3 is TGTGCCAGCAGCTTAGGGGGGGGGAACGAGCAGTACTTC. Protein product: CASSLGGGNEQYF.

The genes are TRBV27 and TRBJ2-3; TRBD2 might be the D (5 bases). The V end lost 3 bases, the J end lost 1 base, and 8 bases lay between the germline ends. Germline loops: CDR1 MNHEY, CDR2 SMNVEV (reference sequence). The CDR3 loop spans 14 amino acids. The CDR3 reads CASSFFGGTDTQYF. The DNA for the CDR3 is TGTGCCAGCAGTTTCTTCGGGGGCACAGATACGCAGTATTTT.

The CDR3 is CASSFTPGLAGRGDEQFF. CDR3 sequence (DNA): TGCGCCAGCAGCTTTACCCCGGGACTAGCGGGGCGAGGGGATGAGCAGTTCTTC. This rearrangement joins TRBV5-1 to TRBJ2-1, with 13 bases that match TRBD2. Per germline, CDR1 SGHRS and CDR2 YFSETQ. This CDR3 spans 18 amino acids. The junction had 13 bases not matched to a gene; V was cut back by 2 bases and J by 8 bases.

In its sample, this clone was seen many times. This chain connects TRBV19 to TRBJ1-5; 7 positions match TRBD1. The germline gives CDR1 LNHDA, CDR2 SQIVND (reference sequence). V was clipped by 5 bases and J by 4 bases; unmatched bases: 8. The CDR3 sequence is 15 residues long. The CDR3 DNA reads as TGTGCCAGTAGTCGGGGACAGTCAAGAAATCAGCCCCAGCATTTT. Translation gives CASSRGQSRNQPQHF.

V gene TRBV29-1 combines with J gene TRBJ2-7, with TRBD1 as a possible D gene (6 bases). Germline assignment: CDR1 SQVTM and CDR2 ANQGSEA. The CDR3 length is 12 residues. The V and J ends lost 3 bases and 3 bases respectively, with 9 bases between them. CDR3 DNA: TGCAGCGTTGAGGACAGTAACTACGAGCAGTACTTC. Translated, it gives CSVEDSNYEQYF.

This chain uses TRBV5-4 with TRBJ1-2; D possibly corresponds to TRBD1 (6 bases). The CDR3 length is 12 residues. Germline loops: CDR1 SGHNT, CDR2 YYREEE (reference sequence). Trimming shortened V by 4 bases and J by 6 bases, and 10 bases separated the two germline ends. This CDR3 is CASSRGGDGYTF. In DNA form, the CDR3 reads TGTGCCAGCAGCAGAGGGGGGGATGGCTACACCTTC. Looking up the rest from reference TRBV5-4 and TRBJ1-2 gives the full variable domain: ETGVTQSPTHLIKTRGQQVTLRCSSQSGHNTVSWYQQALGQGPQFIFQYYREEENGRGNFPPRFSGLQFPNYSSELNVNALELDDSALYLCASSRGGDGYTFGSGTRLTVV.

The chain carries TRBV7-9 and TRBJ2-1; 8 bases fit TRBD2. The CDR3 length is 16 residues. Germline-derived CDR1 and CDR2 are SEHNR and FQNEAQ (reference sequence). V lost 5 bases and J lost 6; bases outside the gene matches: 12. The CDR3 bases are TGTGCCAGCAGCCAGCCGGCAGCGGGGGACCTCAATGAGCAGTTCTTC. The encoded protein is CASSQPAAGDLNEQFF. Full variable domain (outside the CDR3, taken from reference TRBV7-9 and TRBJ2-1): DTGVSQNPRHKITKRGQNVTFRCDPISEHNRLYWYRQTLGQGPEFLTYFQNEAQLEKSRLLSDRFSAERPKGSFSTLEIQRTEQGDSAMYLCASSQPAAGDLNEQFFGPGTRLTVL.

This chain uses TRBV7-9 with TRBJ1-5; possible D gene TRBD1, 6 bases. Between the trimmed V and J ends, which lost 6 bases and 6 bases, there was a span of 21 bases. Germline CDR1 and CDR2: SEHNR and FQNEAQ (reference sequence). The CDR3 covers 16 residues. In nucleotides, the CDR3 is TGTGCCAGCAGTGCCAACAGGGCAGGTTGGAGTCAGCCCCAGCATTTT. This sequence encodes CASSANRAGWSQPQHF.

V gene TRBV2 combines with J gene TRBJ1-5, with 9 bases lining up with TRBD1. CDR3 length: 16 residues. CDR1 SNHLY and CDR2 FYNNEI come from the germline V gene. With 0 bases clipped from V and 5 bases from J, the junction kept 5 bases outside the gene matches. The DNA for the CDR3 is TGTGCCAGCAGTGAAGCCTGGACAGGGGTCGATCAGCCCCAGCATTTT. Translation: CASSEAWTGVDQPQHF.

J is TRBJ2-7 and V is TRBV4-2, with TRBD2 matching over 9 bases. The CDR3 sequence is 17 residues long. CDR1 and CDR2 (germline): LGHNA, YNFKEQ. Here the CDR3 reads CANQGGGAIPASYEQYF. CDR3 nucleotides: TGTGCTAACCAGGGCGGGGGGGCTATCCCCGCGTCCTACGAGCAGTACTTC.

The chain combines TRBV10-3 with TRBJ2-2, with TRBD2 matching over 7 bases. V lost 7 bases to trimming and J lost 0 bases; unmatched junction nucleotides: 8. This CDR3 is built from 16 residues. Looked up from germline, CDR1 is ENHRY and CDR2 is SYGVKD. The CDR3 DNA sequence: TGTGCCATCAATCTGGGCGGGGGACCGAACACCGGGGAGCTGTTTTTT. It translates to CAINLGGGPNTGELFF.

This clone was seen a handful of times. The chain couples TRBV2 to TRBJ2-5, with 7 bases matching TRBD2. The V and J ends lost 5 bases and 3 bases, in that order; junction bases with no gene match: 3. This CDR3 comprises 13 residues. Germline assignment: CDR1 SNHLY and CDR2 FYNNEI. The CDR3 nucleotides read TGTGCCAGCAGTACCGGACTAGAAGAGACCCAGTACTTC. Translated: CASSTGLEETQYF.

The chain is built from TRBV11-2 and TRBJ2-7, with TRBD2 matching 8 bases. Germline lookup yields CDR1 SGHAT and CDR2 FQNNGV. V lost 2 bases and J lost 3; bases outside the gene matches: 9. The CDR3 is made up of 16 amino acids. DNA for the CDR3: TGTGCCAGCAGCTTAAGCCTAGCGGGCCTTTACTACGAGCAGTACTTC. It is translated as CASSLSLAGLYYEQYF.

The rearrangement joins TRBV6-5 to TRBJ1-2; 9 bases line up with TRBD1. The CDR3 loop spans 15 amino acids. The V gene's germline CDR1 is MNHEY and CDR2 SVGAGI. Trimming cost V 6 bases and J 6 bases; bases outside gene matches: 11. CDR3 sequence reads: CASSPGQGALDGYTF. For the CDR3, the DNA is TGTGCCAGCAGCCCGGGACAGGGAGCCCTGGATGGCTACACCTTC.

This chain's CDR3 is CASSQGQFPGKAFF. Here the CDR3 DNA reads TGTGCCAGCAGCCAGGGGCAGTTCCCTGGAAAAGCTTTCTTT. This chain links TRBV14 with TRBJ1-1; tentatively, D is TRBD1 (5 bases). V was clipped by 3 bases and J by 9 bases, with 17 bases between them. Germline-derived CDR1 and CDR2 are SGHDN and FVKESK. The CDR3 consists of 14 residues.

V usage is TRBV5-1 and J usage is TRBJ1-5; D gene ambiguous. Trimming left V 4 bases short and J 4 bases short, with 12 bases between. The CDR3 is made up of 14 amino acids. Germline values: CDR1 SGHRS, CDR2 YFSETQ. Here the CDR3 DNA reads TGCGCCAGCAGCACCGGTGCGGGGAATCAGCCCCAGCATTTT. Protein sequence: CASSTGAGNQPQHF. The whole variable domain, filled in from reference TRBV5-1 and TRBJ1-5, reads KAGVTQTPRYLIKTRGQQVTLSCSPISGHRSVSWYQQTPGQGLQFLFEYFSETQRNKGNFPGRFSGRQFSNSRSEMNVSTLELGDSALYLCASSTGAGNQPQHFGDGTRLSIL.

The chain links TRBV5-1 to TRBJ1-2, with a weak D call TRBD1 (6 bases). Germline V gives CDR1 SGHRS, CDR2 YFSETQ. This CDR3 comprises 13 residues. Trimming left V 1 base short and J 8 bases short, with 12 bases between. The CDR3 loop reads CASSLLQGVGYTF. CDR3 in DNA: TGCGCCAGCAGCTTGTTACAGGGTGTCGGCTACACCTTC.